This T cell receptor beta chain was sequenced in a study of T cells in Graves' hyperthyroidism and ophthalmopathy. Study-wide points: In validation, the model predicted ophthalmopathy. These predictions came a median about 6 months before onset.

CDR3 length: 15 amino acids. Trimming removed 8 bases from V and 4 bases from J, with 20 bases in between. It was considered stable Graves' hyperthyroidism when ophthalmopathy did not progress within 18 months. Lactation, pregnancy, other autoimmune disease or uncontrolled infection excluded patients. Clinical symptoms, serum thyroxine, TRAb, thyroid ultrasound and orbital computed tomography informed diagnoses. RNA transcripts provided the source from which TCR beta CDR3 regions were amplified. A set of HTBI primers served as the primers for a first-round RT-PCR of the TCR CDR3. TCRdb recomputed calls from the multiplex PCR reads with MiXCR, one row per CDR3 protein. The sample has about 500,000 distinct CDR3 sequences, around 17% seen once. This clonotype was detected many times. What it binds is not known.

Specimen: blood. This chain uses TRBV12-3 or TRBV12-4 with TRBJ1-2, with a weak D call TRBD1 (6 bases). The source of this sequence is a woman aged 18-29 years with Graves' hyperthyroidism. CDR3 sequence: CASVLNGGAGYGYTF. As DNA, the CDR3 is TGTGCCAGCGTTCTTAACGGGGGCGCGGGCTATGGCTACACCTTC.